Listed here is a single TCR beta chain. Deletions cut 5 bases from V and 4 bases from J, with 12 bases between. The CDR3 is made up of 14 amino acids. Germline-derived CDR1 and CDR2 are MDHEN and SYDVKM. The data belong to a study of blood T cell repertoires in COVID-19. Study details: Sources were T cells, B-cell-depleted T cells, or PBMCs; the material itself was cDNA or gDNA.

Methods used by the authors: Amplifying reference gene primers gave estimates of nucleated cell counts. TCRdb's copy holds only in-frame clones and misses some; the assay was immunoSEQ multiplex PCR. The V and J calls and clone size come from that table; D and trimming were worked out from the DNA. The profile shows about 14,000 clones, over 75% of them singletons. Sequenced sample: peripheral blood. This clonotype was obtained from a human donor in a cohort sampled during active COVID-19. This chain uses TRBV28 with TRBJ1-5, with D tentatively TRBD1 (6 bases). The CDR3, as DNA: TGTGCCAGCAGTCTCACAGGGCCTAATCAGCCCCAGCATTTT. Residues: CASSLTGPNQPQHF.